This passage covers 10 T cell receptor beta chains from one sample sequenced in a study of regulatory T cells in long-lasting Graves disease. Stated time point: newly diagnosed GD, antithyroid drugs for less than 3 months. RNA from PBMCs was the source of the TCR library. TCR beta libraries were built with iRepertoire HTBI primers and Arm-PCR of CDR3 regions. Each CDR3 protein gets one entry after TCRdb re-called the multiplex PCR reads with MiXCR. The table lists 360,000 or so distinct CDR3 sequences, 15% to 20% of them singletons, with 20% in the top ten. This sample was also put to use in a study of T cells in Graves' hyperthyroidism and ophthalmopathy.

The specimen comprised peripheral blood mononuclear cells (PBMCs), sampled at new diagnosis, from a patient treated with antithyroid drugs. The source is a woman aged 18-29 years with Graves disease.

The sample holds many counts of this clonotype. The V gene is TRBV28, the J gene TRBJ1-5; TRBD1 aligns across 7 bases. Germline trimming cut 5 bases from V and 2 bases from J; bases unmatched to any gene: 6. This CDR3 has 15 amino acids. The V gene's germline CDR1 is MDHEN and CDR2 SYDVKM. The CDR3 DNA reads as TGTGCCAGCAGTAAAAACAGGGGAGGCAATCAGCCCCAGCATTTT. This sequence encodes CASSKNRGGNQPQHF.

Details on this clonotype: It is likely a read error: a sequence one base away is far more abundant. CDR3 sequence reads: CASSETSGNCNEQFF. In nucleotides, the CDR3 is TGTGCCAGCAGTGAGACTAGCGGGAATTGCAATGAGCAGTTCTTC. This rearrangement joins TRBV7-3 to TRBJ2-1; 11 positions match TRBD2. The CDR3 contains 15 residues. Trimming cost V 6 bases and J 6 bases; bases outside gene matches: 7. Per germline, CDR1 SGHTA and CDR2 FQGTGA. Looking up the rest from reference TRBV7-3 and TRBJ2-1 gives the full variable domain: GAGVSQTPSNKVTEKGKYVELRCDPISGHTALYWYRQSLGQGPEFLIYFQGTGAADDSGLPNDRFFAVRPEGSVSTLKIQRTERGDSAVYLCASSETSGNCNEQFFGPGTRLTVL.

This clonotype was found many times. V and J are TRBV12-3 or TRBV12-4 and TRBJ1-2, with D unclear. This CDR3 is built from 13 residues. The V end was cut by 2 bases, the J end by 1 base, with 5 bases between. CDR3 DNA: TGTGCCAGCAGTTTAACCGATAACTATGGCTACACCTTC. Its translation: CASSLTDNYGYTF.

This clonotype was found many times. The chain is built from TRBV28 and TRBJ1-1; the D is unclear. Looked up from germline, CDR1 is MDHEN and CDR2 is SYDVKM. Trimming removed 1 base at V and 1 base at J, with 7 bases between. The CDR3 loop spans 14 amino acids. This chain's CDR3 is CASSLYKTNTEAFF. CDR3 bases: TGTGCCAGCAGTTTATACAAAACGAACACTGAAGCTTTCTTT.

This clonotype showed up many times. V gene TRBV27 combines with J gene TRBJ2-7; D remains unclear. The CDR3 contains 13 residues. Trimming took off 0 bases at V and 6 bases at J, with 9 bases between the two ends. Germline V gene sequence: CDR1 MNHEY, CDR2 SMNVEV (reference sequence). CDR3 sequence: CASSLSLGIEQYF. In nucleotides, the CDR3 is TGTGCCAGCAGTTTATCTCTTGGGATCGAGCAGTACTTC.

This clonotype was observed at least ten times. This chain uses TRBV20-1 with TRBJ2-7, with TRBD2 identical over 8 bases. Germline lookup yields CDR1 DFQATT and CDR2 SNEGSKA (reference sequence). V shed 3 bases, J shed 2 bases, and the junction held 3 bases outside the gene matches. The length of the CDR3 is 13 residues. The CDR3 DNA is TGCAGTGCTAGGTTCGGGGGGGCCTACGAGCAGTACTTC. Protein sequence: CSARFGGAYEQYF.

This chain links TRBV11-2 with TRBJ2-7; 7 positions agree with TRBD1. The trim removed 8 bases at V and 4 bases at J, leaving 14 bases unmatched. Germline values: CDR1 SGHAT, CDR2 FQNNGV. This CDR3 region has 15 residues. CDR3 sequence reads: CASSDPGQVQYEQYF. The CDR3 DNA follows: TGTGCCAGCTCTGATCCCGGACAGGTGCAGTACGAGCAGTACTTC.

There are many counts of this clonotype. The chain carries TRBV12-3 or TRBV12-4 and TRBJ2-3; a weak D match, TRBD2 (6 bases). The CDR3 is 15 amino acids. The V end was cut by 7 bases, the J end by 2 bases, with 16 bases between. This CDR3 is CASTNIGGDTDTQYF. The CDR3 DNA is TGTGCCAGCACCAACATCGGGGGAGACACAGATACGCAGTATTTT.

This clonotype came up many times. The CDR3 region has the DNA TGTGCCAGCAGCCTCTCTGCGGAGCAGTACTTC. This sequence encodes CASSLSAEQYF. The rearrangement joins TRBV11-2 to TRBJ2-7; no firm D call. Germline loops: CDR1 SGHAT, CDR2 FQNNGV. The CDR3 extends over 11 amino acids. The V end lost 5 bases, the J end lost 7 bases, and 9 bases lay between the germline ends.

As to this clonotype: A much larger clone lies one base from this, so it may be a read error. The chain couples TRBV28 to TRBJ2-2; 8 positions match TRBD2. Germline values: CDR1 MDHEN, CDR2 SYDVKM. CDR3 length equals 18 residues. V lost 7 bases and J lost 6; bases outside the gene matches: 19. The CDR3 region has the DNA TGTGCCAGCACCCCGCTCCGGCGGGGGGATAACACGCCCGGGGAGCTGTTTTTT. Translated: CASTPLRRGDNTPGELFF.